Shown below are 9 T cell receptor beta chains from a single sample sequenced in a study of blood T cell repertoires in COVID-19. The protocol was immunoSEQ multiplex PCR, while the TCRdb copy is restricted to in-frame clones and leaves out a portion. The sample records some 190,000 clones, more than 85% being singletons. The sequenced sample was peripheral blood. The receptors shown here come from a man aged 25 to 40 with acute or convalescent COVID-19.

Details on this clone: This sample also contains other DNA sequences that code for the same CDR3. This sequence joins TRBV28 and TRBJ1-2; no definite D call. This CDR3 is 12 amino acids long. V was pared by 1 base and J by 5 bases, with 5 bases between. From germline, CDR1 is MDHEN and CDR2 SYDVKM. CDR3 coding DNA: TGTGCCAGCAGTTTATCGGTATATGGCTACACCTTC. Amino acids: CASSLSVYGYTF.

This chain uses TRBV19 with TRBJ1-1, with 7 nucleotides matching TRBD1. The length of the CDR3 is 15 residues. From germline, CDR1 is LNHDA and CDR2 SQIVND (reference sequence). V lost 3 bases, J lost 5 bases, and 9 bases stayed unmatched. DNA for the CDR3: TGTGCCAGTAGTATTAGCGGGGCAGGGGGAACTGAAGCTTTCTTT. Its protein product is CASSISGAGGTEAFF.

V is TRBV7-8 and J is TRBJ2-3; D ambiguous. CDR1 is SGHVS and CDR2 is FQNEAQ in the germline V gene. Trimming stripped 5 bases from V and 2 bases from J, with 14 bases between. This CDR3 contains 15 residues. This chain's CDR3 is CASSAVETYTDTQYF. As DNA, the CDR3 is TGTGCCAGCAGCGCGGTGGAAACCTACACAGATACGCAGTATTTT.

This rearrangement joins TRBV3-1 (or the pseudogene TRBV3-2) to TRBJ2-7; D is undetermined. V lost 3 bases, J lost 3 bases, and 3 bases lay in between. This CDR3 is built from 11 residues. Germline lookup yields CDR1 LGHDT and CDR2 YNNKEL (reference sequence). CDR3 residues: CASSHYYEQYF. As DNA, the CDR3 is TGTGCCAGCAGCCATTACTACGAGCAGTACTTC.

The genes are TRBV28 and TRBJ1-2; 8 nucleotides match TRBD1. Trimming cost V 5 bases and J 5 bases; bases outside gene matches: 13. CDR1 MDHEN and CDR2 SYDVKM come from the germline V gene. This CDR3 has 16 residues. CDR3 sequence: CASSPETGTGTYGYTF. The CDR3 region has the DNA TGTGCCAGCAGTCCAGAAACCGGGACAGGAACGTATGGCTACACCTTC.

The chain recombines TRBV2 with TRBJ2-2; TRBD2 matches 11 bases. CDR1 is SNHLY and CDR2 is FYNNEI in the germline V gene. V dropped 6 bases and J dropped 3; count of bases not matched to a gene: 6. This CDR3 has 16 amino acids. The DNA for the CDR3 is TGTGCCAGCAGAGCCCCGGGACTAGCGGACACCGGGGAGCTGTTTTTT. This codes for CASRAPGLADTGELFF.

The rearrangement links TRBV7-6 to TRBJ2-2; D is unclear. Trimming took 1 base from V and 0 from J, leaving 9 bases between them. Germline loops: CDR1 SGHVS, CDR2 FNYEAQ. There are 16 residues in the CDR3. Written as DNA, the CDR3 is TGTGCCAGCAGCTTAGTTTCCCAGACGAACACCGGGGAGCTGTTTTTT. Translated, it gives CASSLVSQTNTGELFF.

The chain carries TRBV12-5 and TRBJ2-7; 8 bases agree with TRBD1. Trimming removed 1 base from V and 6 bases from J; junction bases left unmatched: 2. The germline V gene has CDR1 LGHNT and CDR2 FRNRAP. The CDR3 sequence is 13 residues long. The CDR3 reads CASGLGTGFEQYF. The CDR3 DNA reads TGTGCTAGTGGTTTGGGGACAGGGTTCGAGCAGTACTTC.

This chain joins TRBV28 and TRBJ2-7; D possibly corresponds to TRBD2 (5 bases). V was trimmed by 2 bases and J by 7 bases, leaving 9 bases between them. The germline gives CDR1 MDHEN, CDR2 SYDVKM. This CDR3 has 12 amino acids. The CDR3 spells CASSLLAGEQYF. In DNA form, the CDR3 reads TGTGCCAGCAGTTTACTGGCGGGTGAGCAGTACTTC.